The clone carrying this T cell receptor beta chain appeared many times. What it recognizes is unknown. This entry is derived from a study of T cells after yellow fever vaccination. TCRdb reprocessed the 5' RACE reads with MiXCR, giving one entry per CDR3 protein. The table shows 250,000 to 350,000 distinct CDR3 sequences, with 4% to 5.5% occurring only once. General study findings and limits: At around 95% for CD4 and 75% to 90% for CD8, most primary-vaccination clones showed up again after the booster.

Per germline, CDR1 SGHVS and CDR2 FQNEAQ. This CDR3 spans 13 amino acids. Trimming removed 4 bases from V and 2 bases from J, with 6 bases in between. J is TRBJ2-1 and V is TRBV7-8; D perhaps matches TRBD2 (5 bases). This TCR was recovered from a man aged 18 to 35 who received the YFV17D yellow fever vaccine. The source material was PBMCs, sampled 15 days after the yellow fever booster vaccination. The DNA for the CDR3 is TGTGCCAGCAGCTGGAGGACCTACAATGAGCAGTTCTTC. It is translated as CASSWRTYNEQFF.